This TCR beta chain was recovered during a study of T cells in tumors and immune-related adverse events (dated by TCRdb to the early 2020s). The TCR beta locus was amplified and sequenced with the immunoSEQ assay, yielding bulk TCR Vbeta CDR3 data. In the paper's pipeline: CDR3s were excluded if they were non-productive, were shorter than 7 amino acids, or did not start with C or end with F/W. Analysis was restricted to specimens with at least 1000 reads, and each clonotype was defined at the amino acid level. Clonality was calculated as 1 minus Pielou's evenness. Library sizes were equalized by abundance-weighted random subsampling with replacement, which was repeated 100 times so that 95% confidence intervals could be reported. The Morisita overlap index was used to quantify repertoire overlap, and for each specimen the top 40 clones were checked for overlap with the irAE. Here the immuneACCESS table is served through TCRdb, limited to in-frame sequences with V and J called. Missing clones are a known gap in these copies; in checked studies unresolved V genes cover under half, and the rest lacks a known reason. The DNA gave D and trimming, while V, J and clone size come from that table. In all, the sample holds roughly 23,000 clones, and about 93% of those were seen once. The ten largest clones take up around 1.3% of the sample.

The germline V gene gives CDR1 as SGDLS and CDR2 as YYNGEE. V is cut by 1 base and J by 6 bases, and the space between the germline ends is 15 bases. The CDR3 sequence holds 15 residues, the cysteine and phenylalanine included. The only DNA kept is the CDR3, 45 bases in frame from the first base. Notes on this clone: Its binding antigen is unknown. There are no base qualities to consult, and no much larger clone falls within one base.

The intended sense of this specimen's treatment or condition label: nivolumab (PD-1 blockade) given before sampling. The DNeasy Blood and Tissue Kit was used to extract DNA from formalin-fixed paraffin-embedded specimens. The clonotype was recovered from a female donor with metastatic renal cell carcinoma. The specimen comprised lymph node tissue, sampled from a patient treated with anti-PD-1 therapy. This chain joins TRBV9 to TRBJ2-3, with TRBD2 tentatively as D gene (5 bases match). CDR3 loop: CASSVSSASSDTQYF. The nucleotide sequence reads as follows: TGTGCCAGCAGCGTAAGTAGCGCCTCATCCGATACGCAGTATTTT.